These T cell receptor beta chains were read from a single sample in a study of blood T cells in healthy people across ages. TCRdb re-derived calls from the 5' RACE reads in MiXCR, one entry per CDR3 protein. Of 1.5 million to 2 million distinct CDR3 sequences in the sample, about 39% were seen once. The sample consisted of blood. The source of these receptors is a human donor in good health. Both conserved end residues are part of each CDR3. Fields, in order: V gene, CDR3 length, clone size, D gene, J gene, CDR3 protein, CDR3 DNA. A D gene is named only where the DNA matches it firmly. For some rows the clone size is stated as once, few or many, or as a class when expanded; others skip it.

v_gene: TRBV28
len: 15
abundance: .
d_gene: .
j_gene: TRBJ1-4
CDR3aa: CASSSWPVGDEKLFF
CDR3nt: TGTGCCAGCAGTTCCTGGCCCGTTGGTGATGAAAAACTGTTTTTT

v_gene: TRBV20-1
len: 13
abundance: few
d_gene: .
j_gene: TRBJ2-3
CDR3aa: CSARDWDTDTQYF
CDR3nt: TGCAGTGCTAGAGATTGGGACACAGATACGCAGTATTTT

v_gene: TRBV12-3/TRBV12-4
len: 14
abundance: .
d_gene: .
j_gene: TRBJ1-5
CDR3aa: CASSPWDTNQPQHF
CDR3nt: TGTGCCAGCAGTCCCTGGGACACAAATCAGCCCCAGCATTTT

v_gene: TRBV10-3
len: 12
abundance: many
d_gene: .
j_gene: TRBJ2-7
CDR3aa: CAIEDGTYEQYF
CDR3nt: TGTGCCATTGAGGACGGCACCTACGAGCAGTACTTC

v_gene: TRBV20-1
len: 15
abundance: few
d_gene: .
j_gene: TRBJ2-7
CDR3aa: CSVSPPQASDYEQYF
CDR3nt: TGCAGTGTCAGCCCCCCCCAGGCCAGCGACTACGAGCAGTACTTC

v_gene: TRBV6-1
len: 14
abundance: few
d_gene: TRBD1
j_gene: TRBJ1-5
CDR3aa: CASRLRGGNQPQHF
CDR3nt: TGTGCCAGCAGACTCAGGGGGGGGAATCAGCCCCAGCATTTT

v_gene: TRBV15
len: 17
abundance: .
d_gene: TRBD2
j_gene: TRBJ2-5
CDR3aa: CATSRGISGGIQETQYF
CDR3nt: TGTGCCACCAGCAGAGGGATTAGCGGGGGCATTCAAGAGACCCAGTACTTC

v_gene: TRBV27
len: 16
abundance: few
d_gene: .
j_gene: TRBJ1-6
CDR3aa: CASSPREGFYNSPLHF
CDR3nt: TGTGCCAGCAGTCCTAGGGAGGGTTTTTATAATTCACCCCTCCACTTT

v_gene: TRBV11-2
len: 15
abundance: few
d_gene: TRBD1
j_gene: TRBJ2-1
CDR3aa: CASSSTGFTYNEQFF
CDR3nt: TGTGCCAGCAGCTCGACAGGGTTTACCTACAATGAGCAGTTCTTC

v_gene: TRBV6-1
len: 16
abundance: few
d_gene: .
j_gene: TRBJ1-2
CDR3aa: CASSESVRTGNYGYTF
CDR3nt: TGTGCCAGCAGTGAGAGTGTAAGGACGGGAAACTATGGCTACACCTTC

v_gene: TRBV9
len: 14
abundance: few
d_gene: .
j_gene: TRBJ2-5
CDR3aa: CASSVTPGSGTQYF
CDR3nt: TGTGCCAGCAGCGTAACCCCGGGGTCGGGGACCCAGTACTTC

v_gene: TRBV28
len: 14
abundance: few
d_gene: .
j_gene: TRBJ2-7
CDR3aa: CASSVPSSYYEQYF
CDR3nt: TGTGCCAGCAGTGTCCCAAGTTCGTACTACGAGCAGTACTTC

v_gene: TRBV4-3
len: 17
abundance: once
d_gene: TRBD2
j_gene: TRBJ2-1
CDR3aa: CASSQDPGLAGDDEQFF
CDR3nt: TGCGCCAGCAGCCAAGACCCGGGACTAGCGGGAGACGATGAGCAGTTCTTC

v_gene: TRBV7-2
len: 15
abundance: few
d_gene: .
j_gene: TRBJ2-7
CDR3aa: CASSLEGESSYEQYF
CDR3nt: TGTGCCAGCAGCTTAGAAGGGGAGAGCTCCTACGAGCAGTACTTC

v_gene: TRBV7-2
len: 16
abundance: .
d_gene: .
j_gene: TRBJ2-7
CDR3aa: CASSPTTGPTAYEQYF
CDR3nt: TGTGCCAGCAGCCCAACGACTGGCCCCACCGCCTACGAGCAGTACTTC

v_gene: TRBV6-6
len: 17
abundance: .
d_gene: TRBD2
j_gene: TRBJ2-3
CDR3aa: CASSYSTSGGSADTQYF
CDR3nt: TGTGCCAGCAGTTACTCCACAAGCGGGGGGTCGGCAGATACGCAGTATTTT

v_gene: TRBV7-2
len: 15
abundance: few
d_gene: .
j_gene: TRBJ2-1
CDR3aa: CASSEQGGEYNEQFF
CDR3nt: TGTGCCAGCAGCGAACAGGGTGGTGAATACAATGAGCAGTTCTTC

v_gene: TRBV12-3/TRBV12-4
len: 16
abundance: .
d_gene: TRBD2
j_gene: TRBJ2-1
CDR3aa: CASSLGGSGGYNEQFF
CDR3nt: TGTGCCAGCAGTTTAGGAGGTAGCGGGGGGTACAATGAGCAGTTCTTC

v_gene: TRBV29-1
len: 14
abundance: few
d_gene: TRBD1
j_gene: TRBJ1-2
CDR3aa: CSVGGTAQGYGYTF
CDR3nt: TGCAGCGTTGGCGGGACAGCCCAAGGCTATGGCTACACCTTC

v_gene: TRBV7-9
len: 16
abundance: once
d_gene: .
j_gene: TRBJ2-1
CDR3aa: CASSSLDSSRYNEQFF
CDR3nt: TGTGCCAGCAGCTCGCTGGACAGTTCAAGATACAATGAGCAGTTCTTC

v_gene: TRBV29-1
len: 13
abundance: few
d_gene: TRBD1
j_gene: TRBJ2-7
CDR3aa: CSIVTRGQAEQYF
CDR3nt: TGCAGCATTGTAACCAGGGGGCAGGCGGAACAGTACTTC

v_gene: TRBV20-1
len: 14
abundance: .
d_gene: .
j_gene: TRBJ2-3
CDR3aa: CSAPFPTGTDTQYF
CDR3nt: TGCAGTGCTCCGTTCCCTACTGGCACAGATACGCAGTATTTT

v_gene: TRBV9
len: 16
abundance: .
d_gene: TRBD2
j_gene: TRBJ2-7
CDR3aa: CASSPQTSGLGYEQYF
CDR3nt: TGTGCCAGCAGCCCCCAGACTAGCGGGTTGGGCTACGAGCAGTACTTC

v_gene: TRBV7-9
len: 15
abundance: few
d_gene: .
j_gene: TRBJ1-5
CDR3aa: CASSSGQGFGQPQHF
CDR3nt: TGTGCCAGCAGCTCAGGTCAGGGGTTTGGGCAGCCCCAGCATTTT

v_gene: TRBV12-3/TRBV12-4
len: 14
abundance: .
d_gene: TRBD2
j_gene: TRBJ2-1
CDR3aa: CASTASGEYNEQFF
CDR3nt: TGTGCCAGCACGGCTAGCGGGGAATACAATGAGCAGTTCTTC

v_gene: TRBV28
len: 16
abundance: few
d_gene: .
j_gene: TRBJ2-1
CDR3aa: CASKGGRGLLGNEQFF
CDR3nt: TGTGCCAGCAAGGGAGGGCGGGGGCTTCTTGGGAATGAGCAGTTCTTC

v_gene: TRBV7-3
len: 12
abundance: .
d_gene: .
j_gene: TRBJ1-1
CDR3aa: CAGPRMNTEAFF
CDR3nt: TGTGCCGGTCCGAGAATGAACACTGAAGCTTTCTTT

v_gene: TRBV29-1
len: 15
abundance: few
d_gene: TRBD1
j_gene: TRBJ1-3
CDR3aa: CSVGTGLPSGNTIYF
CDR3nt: TGCAGCGTGGGGACAGGGCTCCCTTCTGGAAACACCATATATTTT

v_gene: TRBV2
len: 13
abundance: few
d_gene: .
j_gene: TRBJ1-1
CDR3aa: CASSEALLGKAFF
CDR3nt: TGTGCCAGCAGTGAAGCGCTTCTGGGGAAGGCTTTCTTT

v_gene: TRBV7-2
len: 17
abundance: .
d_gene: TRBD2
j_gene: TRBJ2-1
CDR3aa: CASSLGPILAGGENEFF
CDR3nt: TGTGCCAGCAGCTTAGGCCCGATACTAGCGGGGGGGGAAAATGAGTTCTTC

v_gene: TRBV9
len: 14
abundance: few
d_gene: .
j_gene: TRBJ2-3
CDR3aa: CASSVGRDTDTQYF
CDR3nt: TGTGCCAGCAGCGTAGGCAGAGATACAGATACGCAGTATTTT

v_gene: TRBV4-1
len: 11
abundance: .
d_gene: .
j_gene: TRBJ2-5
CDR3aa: CASSQRKTQYF
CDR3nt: TGCGCCAGCAGCCAGAGGAAGACCCAGTACTTC

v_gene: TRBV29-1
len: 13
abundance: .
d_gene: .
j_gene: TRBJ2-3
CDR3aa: CSVGESGTDTQYF
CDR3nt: TGCAGCGTTGGGGAGTCGGGCACAGATACGCAGTATTTT

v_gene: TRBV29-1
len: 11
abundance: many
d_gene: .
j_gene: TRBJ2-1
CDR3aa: CSNEDGNEQFF
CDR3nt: TGCAGCAATGAGGACGGGAATGAGCAGTTCTTC

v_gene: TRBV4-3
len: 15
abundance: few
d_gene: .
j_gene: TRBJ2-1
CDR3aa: CASSPSWVGSNEQFF
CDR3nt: TGCGCCAGCAGCCCAAGTTGGGTCGGTAGTAATGAGCAGTTCTTC

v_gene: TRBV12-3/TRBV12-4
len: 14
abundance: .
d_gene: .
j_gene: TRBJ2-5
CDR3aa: CASSSTLGQETQYF
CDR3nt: TGTGCCAGCAGTTCCACCTTGGGGCAAGAGACCCAGTACTTC

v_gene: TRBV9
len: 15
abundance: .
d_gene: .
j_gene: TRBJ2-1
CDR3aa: CASSAQGGRLNEQFF
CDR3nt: TGTGCCAGCAGCGCCCAAGGGGGGCGTTTGAATGAGCAGTTCTTC

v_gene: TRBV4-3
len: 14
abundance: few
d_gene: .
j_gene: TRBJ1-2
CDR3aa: CASSQALRQVGYTF
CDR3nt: TGCGCCAGCAGCCAAGCGTTAAGGCAGGTCGGCTACACCTTC

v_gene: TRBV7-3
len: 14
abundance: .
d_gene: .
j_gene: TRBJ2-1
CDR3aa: CASSLAPANNEQFF
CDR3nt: TGTGCCAGCAGCTTAGCTCCAGCAAACAATGAGCAGTTCTTC

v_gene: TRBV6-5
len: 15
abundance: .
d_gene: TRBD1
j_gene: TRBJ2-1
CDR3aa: CATYSTQQGLNEQFF
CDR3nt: TGTGCCACCTATTCGACGCAACAGGGGTTGAATGAGCAGTTCTTC

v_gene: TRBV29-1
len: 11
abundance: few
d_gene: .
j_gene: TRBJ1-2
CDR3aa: CSVDGANGYTF
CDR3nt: TGCAGCGTTGATGGGGCGAATGGCTACACCTTC

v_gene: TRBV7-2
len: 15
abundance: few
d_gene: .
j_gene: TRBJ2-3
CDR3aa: CASSLYGASTDTQYF
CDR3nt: TGTGCCAGCAGCTTATATGGGGCGAGCACAGATACGCAGTATTTT

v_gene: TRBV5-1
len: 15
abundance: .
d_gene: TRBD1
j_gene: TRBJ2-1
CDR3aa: CASSNGQGSSYEQFF
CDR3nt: TGCGCCAGCTCTAATGGACAGGGTTCTTCCTATGAGCAGTTCTTC

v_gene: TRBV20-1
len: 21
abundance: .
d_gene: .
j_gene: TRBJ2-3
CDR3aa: CGASIWGDDEPTTISTDTQYF
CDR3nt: TGCGGTGCTAGTATCTGGGGGGATGATGAGCCCACAACTATTAGCACAGATACGCAGTATTTT

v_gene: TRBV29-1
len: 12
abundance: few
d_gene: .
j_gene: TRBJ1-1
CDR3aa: CSVVGGDTEAFF
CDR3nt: TGCAGCGTTGTTGGTGGAGACACTGAAGCTTTCTTT

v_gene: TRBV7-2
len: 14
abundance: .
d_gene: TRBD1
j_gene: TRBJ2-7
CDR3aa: CASSLDWTGSEQYF
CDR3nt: TGTGCCAGCAGCTTAGATTGGACAGGGAGCGAGCAGTACTTC

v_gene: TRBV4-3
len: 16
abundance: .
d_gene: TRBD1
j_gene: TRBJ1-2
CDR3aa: CASSPGRHRGLYGYTF
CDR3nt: TGCGCCAGCAGCCCGGGCCGACACAGGGGGCTCTATGGCTACACCTTC

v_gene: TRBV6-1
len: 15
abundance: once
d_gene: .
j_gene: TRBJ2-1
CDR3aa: CASSEQGGLYNGQFF
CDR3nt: TGTGCCAGCAGTGAACAGGGGGGGCTATACAATGGGCAGTTCTTC

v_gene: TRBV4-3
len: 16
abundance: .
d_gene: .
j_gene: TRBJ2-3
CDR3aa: CASSTLGGPGTDTQYF
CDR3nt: TGCGCCAGCAGCACACTCGGGGGGCCCGGCACAGATACGCAGTATTTT

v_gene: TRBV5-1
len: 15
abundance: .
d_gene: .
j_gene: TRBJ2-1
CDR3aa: CASRATDSPYNEQFF
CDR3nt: TGCGCCAGCAGGGCCACCGACAGTCCCTACAATGAGCAGTTCTTC

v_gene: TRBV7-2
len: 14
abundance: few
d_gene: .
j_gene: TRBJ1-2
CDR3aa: CASSFPGFNYGYTF
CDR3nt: TGTGCCAGCAGCTTCCCAGGGTTTAACTATGGCTACACCTTC

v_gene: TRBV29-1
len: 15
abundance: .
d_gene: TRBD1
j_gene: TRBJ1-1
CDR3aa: CSVEDQGGWATEAFF
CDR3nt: TGCAGCGTTGAAGATCAGGGGGGTTGGGCCACTGAAGCTTTCTTT

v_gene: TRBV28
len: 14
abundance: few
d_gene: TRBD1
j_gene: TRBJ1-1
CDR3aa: CASSFMDRVKGAFF
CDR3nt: TGTGCCAGCAGCTTCATGGACAGGGTTAAAGGAGCTTTCTTT

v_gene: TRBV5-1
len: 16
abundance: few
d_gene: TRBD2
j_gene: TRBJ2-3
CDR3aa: CASSVELAGAEATQYF
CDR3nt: TGCGCCAGCAGCGTTGAATTAGCGGGGGCCGAGGCTACGCAGTATTTT

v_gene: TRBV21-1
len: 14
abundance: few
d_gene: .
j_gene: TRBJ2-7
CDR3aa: CASTSGQGHIGQYF
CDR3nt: TGTGCCAGCACCTCGGGACAGGGTCATATAGGGCAGTACTTC

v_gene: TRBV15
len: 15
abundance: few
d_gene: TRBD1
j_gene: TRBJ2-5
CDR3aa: CATSREGGPGETQYF
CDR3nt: TGTGCCACCAGCAGAGAAGGGGGCCCAGGGGAGACCCAGTACTTC

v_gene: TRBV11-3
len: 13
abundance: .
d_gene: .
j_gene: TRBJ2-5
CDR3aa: CASSLREGRGQYF
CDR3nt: TGTGCCAGCAGCTTACGGGAAGGAAGGGGCCAGTACTTC